This record concerns one T cell receptor (beta chain) sequence. Its antigen is unknown. This record comes from a study of blood T cells in healthy people across ages. Regarding the study as a whole: Estimated diversity that came from one million T cells was considered an underestimate.

The length of the CDR3 is 13 residues. Germline V CDR1 and CDR2: MNHNS, SASEGT. For every donor, a draw yielded 8.5 to 10 milliliters of peripheral blood. A minimum of 6 million PBMCs was isolated per sample. The authors ran a second PCR of 7 to 11 cycles using a sample-barcoded 5' primer and a J-beta primer mix. The authors tagged each cDNA molecule using a template-switch adaptor with 12 random nucleotides. TCRdb ran MiXCR on the 5' RACE reads and lists one entry per CDR3 protein. The sample contains about 900,000 distinct CDR3 sequences, approximately 65% of which appear only once. The specimen was blood. The rearrangement links TRBV6-1 to TRBJ2-4; D may be TRBD1 (6 bases). The end of the DNA fits TRBJ2-7 better, so the J call may be wrong. The TCR comes from a man aged 25 to 40 in good health. The CDR3 loop is CASSMRGIREQYF. In DNA, the CDR3 is TGTGCCAGCTCAATGAGGGGGATTCGCGAGCAGTACTTC.